A selection of T cell receptor beta chains follows, all from one sample in a study of blood T cells in healthy people across ages. TCRdb reanalysed the 5' RACE reads using MiXCR and keeps one entry per CDR3 protein. The top ten hold roughly 26% of the sample, which has over 600,000 distinct CDR3 sequences, more than 50% seen once. Source material: blood. The receptors originated from a man aged 40-49 years in good health. Each CDR3 is given with its conserved first and last residue. The order of the fields is V gene, J gene, CDR3 protein.

>TRBV10-3|TRBJ2-1
CAIRDSGGNEQFF
>TRBV19|TRBJ1-4
CASRDQDRPREKLFF
>TRBV11-2|TRBJ2-1
CASSSRRGYEQFF
>TRBV3-1|TRBJ2-3
CASSQRRTDTQYF
>TRBV5-1|TRBJ2-1
CASSPGQGGQDEQFF
>TRBV3-1|TRBJ2-7
CASSQGSAWREGYEQYF
>TRBV3-1|TRBJ2-5
CASSQDPLGIRETQYF
>TRBV6-6|TRBJ2-2
CASSYGGPGELFF
>TRBV6-2/TRBV6-3|TRBJ2-7
CASSYGGRTGGAEQYF
>TRBV20-1|.
CSAQKGTGTGVAIQYF
>TRBV28|TRBJ2-1
CASSFGFPYNEQFF
>TRBV11-3|TRBJ2-1
CASSSRFTETYNEQFF
>TRBV20-1|TRBJ2-3
CSATPGVSTDTQYF
>TRBV9|TRBJ2-7
CASSVAGLAASYEQYF
>TRBV12-3/TRBV12-4|TRBJ1-4
CASRMTGGGEKLFF
>TRBV7-3|TRBJ2-1
CASSLRSSGGNEQFF
>TRBV28|TRBJ2-7
CASQPDTGEQYF
>TRBV7-8|TRBJ2-5
CASSTDSGRTQYF
>TRBV20-1|TRBJ2-5
CSAQLAGQETQYF
>TRBV4-3|TRBJ2-1
CASSRNPGGPYNKQFF
>TRBV13|TRBJ2-1
CASSSYGGEQFF
>TRBV27|TRBJ2-1
CASRSLPVNYNEQFF
>TRBV27|TRBJ1-2
CASSYTSGWGYGYTF
>TRBV25-1|TRBJ1-2
CASRDESSGDGYTF
>TRBV4-1|TRBJ2-3
CASSQAGPTDTQYF
>TRBV21-1|TRBJ2-7
CASSIRLAGGLSSYEQYF
>TRBV5-1|TRBJ2-7
CASSLAPDSAYEQYF
>TRBV25-1|TRBJ2-3
CASSESNSSSFVDTQYF
>TRBV10-3|TRBJ2-5
CAISESLQRETQYF
>TRBV29-1|TRBJ1-1
CSVPWNTEAFF
>TRBV11-2|TRBJ1-6
CASSLRGTGAGSPLHF
>TRBV20-1|TRBJ2-2
CSASYTNTGELFF
>TRBV29-1|TRBJ1-2
CSVGHPGNYGYTF
>TRBV11-2|TRBJ2-5
CASSPLYRGGQETQYF
>TRBV20-1|TRBJ1-4
CSVWQGDEKLFF
>TRBV20-1|TRBJ2-7
CSASEPGTGSYEQYF
>TRBV7-2|TRBJ2-3
CASSAARQGARYTQYF
>TRBV29-1|TRBJ1-1
CSVGRMNTEAFF
>TRBV18|TRBJ2-3
CASSAITGTMSTDTQYF
>TRBV12-3/TRBV12-4|TRBJ1-1
CASSPVRLSEAFF
>TRBV5-1|TRBJ2-1
CASSLGGGSLSGNEQFF
>TRBV28|TRBJ2-6
CASSLTGSGDPGANVLTF
>TRBV6-4|TRBJ1-2
CASSDSGSPNYGYTF
>TRBV20-1|TRBJ2-7
CSARDILAGSYEQYF
>TRBV6-1|TRBJ1-2
CASTRDRENYTF
>TRBV20-1|TRBJ2-2
CSAGTDLLAENTGELFF
>TRBV5-1|TRBJ2-6
CASSPTGGSSGANVLTF
>TRBV6-1|TRBJ2-7
CASSTRTDSYEQYF
>TRBV4-3|TRBJ2-3
CASSPGPGSADTQYF
>TRBV6-5|TRBJ2-1
CASSPGSMSHEQFF
>TRBV25-1|TRBJ2-1
CASSEYVANNEQFF
>TRBV7-9|.
CASSLDSGSLNEQYF
>TRBV15|TRBJ2-1
CATSARLAGYNEQFF
>TRBV5-1|TRBJ1-6
CASSLEGQGYNSPLHF
>TRBV7-9|TRBJ2-2
CASSLNTNTGELFF
>TRBV29-1|TRBJ2-1
CSVDGTGVNEQFF
>TRBV24-1|TRBJ2-1
CATSTDRVDEYRVPYKQFF
>TRBV7-2|TRBJ1-2
CASSPPDRDYGYTF